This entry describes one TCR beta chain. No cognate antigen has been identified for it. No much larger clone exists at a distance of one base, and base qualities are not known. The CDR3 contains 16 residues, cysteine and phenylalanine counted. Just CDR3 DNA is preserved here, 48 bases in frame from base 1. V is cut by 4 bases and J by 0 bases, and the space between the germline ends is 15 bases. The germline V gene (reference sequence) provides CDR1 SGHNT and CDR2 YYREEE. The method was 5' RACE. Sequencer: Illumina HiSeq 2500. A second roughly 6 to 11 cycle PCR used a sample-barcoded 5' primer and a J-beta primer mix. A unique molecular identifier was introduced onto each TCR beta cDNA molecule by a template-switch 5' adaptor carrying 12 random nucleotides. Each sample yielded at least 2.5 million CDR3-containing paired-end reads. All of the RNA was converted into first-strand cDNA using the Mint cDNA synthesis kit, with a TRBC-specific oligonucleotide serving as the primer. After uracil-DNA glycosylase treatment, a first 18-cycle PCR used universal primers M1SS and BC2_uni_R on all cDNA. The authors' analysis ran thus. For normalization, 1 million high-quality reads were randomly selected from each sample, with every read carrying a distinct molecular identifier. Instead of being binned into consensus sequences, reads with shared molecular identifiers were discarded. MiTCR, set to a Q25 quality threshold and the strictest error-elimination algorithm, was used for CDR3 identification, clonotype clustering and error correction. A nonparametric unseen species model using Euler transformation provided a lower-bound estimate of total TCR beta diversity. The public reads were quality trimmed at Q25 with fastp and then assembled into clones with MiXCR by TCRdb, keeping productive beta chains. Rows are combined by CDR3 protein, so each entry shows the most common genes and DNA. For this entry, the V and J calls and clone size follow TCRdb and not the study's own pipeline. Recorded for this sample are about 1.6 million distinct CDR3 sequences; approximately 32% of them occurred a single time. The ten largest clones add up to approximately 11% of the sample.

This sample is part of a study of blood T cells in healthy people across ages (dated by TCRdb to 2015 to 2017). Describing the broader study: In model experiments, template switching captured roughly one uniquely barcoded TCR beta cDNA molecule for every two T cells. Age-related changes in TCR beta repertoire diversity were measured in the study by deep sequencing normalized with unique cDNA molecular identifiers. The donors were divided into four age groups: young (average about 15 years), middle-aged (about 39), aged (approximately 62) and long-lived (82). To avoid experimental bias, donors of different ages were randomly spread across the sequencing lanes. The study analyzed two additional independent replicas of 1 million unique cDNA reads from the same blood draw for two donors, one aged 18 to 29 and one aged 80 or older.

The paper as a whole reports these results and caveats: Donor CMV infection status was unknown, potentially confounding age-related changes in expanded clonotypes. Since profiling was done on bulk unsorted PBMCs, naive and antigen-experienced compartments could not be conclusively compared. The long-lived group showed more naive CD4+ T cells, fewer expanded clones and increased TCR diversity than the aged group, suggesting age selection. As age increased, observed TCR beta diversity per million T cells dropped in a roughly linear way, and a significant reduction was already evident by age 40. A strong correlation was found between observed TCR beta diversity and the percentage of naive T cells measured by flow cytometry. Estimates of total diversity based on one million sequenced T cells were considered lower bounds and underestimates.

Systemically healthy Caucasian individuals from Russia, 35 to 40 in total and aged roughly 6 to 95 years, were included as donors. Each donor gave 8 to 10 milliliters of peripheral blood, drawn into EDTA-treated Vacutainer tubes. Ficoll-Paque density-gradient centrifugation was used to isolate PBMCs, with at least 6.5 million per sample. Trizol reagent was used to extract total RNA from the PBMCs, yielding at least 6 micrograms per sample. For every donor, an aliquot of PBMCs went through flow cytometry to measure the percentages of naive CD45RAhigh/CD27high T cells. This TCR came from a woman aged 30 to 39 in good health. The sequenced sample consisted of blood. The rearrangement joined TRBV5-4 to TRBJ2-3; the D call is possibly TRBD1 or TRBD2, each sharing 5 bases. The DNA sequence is TGTGCCAGCAGCCCGACGGGGCAGTCTAGCACAGATACGCAGTATTTT. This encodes CASSPTGQSSTDTQYF.